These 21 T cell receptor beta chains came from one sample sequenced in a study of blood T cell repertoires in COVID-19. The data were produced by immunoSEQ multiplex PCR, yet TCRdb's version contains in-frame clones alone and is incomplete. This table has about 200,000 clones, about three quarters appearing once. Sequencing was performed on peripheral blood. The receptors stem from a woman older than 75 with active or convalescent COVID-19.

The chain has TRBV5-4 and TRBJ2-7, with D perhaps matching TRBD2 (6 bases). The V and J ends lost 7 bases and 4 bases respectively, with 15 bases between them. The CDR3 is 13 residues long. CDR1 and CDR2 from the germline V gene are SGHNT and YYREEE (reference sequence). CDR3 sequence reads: CASSARGNYEQYF. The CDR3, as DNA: TGTGCCAGCTCAGCTCGGGGGAATTACGAGCAGTACTTC.

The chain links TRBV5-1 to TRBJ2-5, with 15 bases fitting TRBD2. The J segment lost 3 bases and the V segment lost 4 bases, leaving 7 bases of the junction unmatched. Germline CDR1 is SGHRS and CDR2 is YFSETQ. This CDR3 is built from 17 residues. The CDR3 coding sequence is TGCGCCAGCAGCATAGGACTAGCGGGGGGGATAGAAGAGACCCAGTACTTC. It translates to CASSIGLAGGIEETQYF.

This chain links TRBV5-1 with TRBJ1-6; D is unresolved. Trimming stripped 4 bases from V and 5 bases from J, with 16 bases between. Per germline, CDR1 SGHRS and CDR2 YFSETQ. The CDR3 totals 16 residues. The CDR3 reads CASSLFYAGDNSPLHF. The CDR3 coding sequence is TGCGCCAGCAGCCTTTTCTATGCCGGGGATAATTCACCCCTCCACTTT.

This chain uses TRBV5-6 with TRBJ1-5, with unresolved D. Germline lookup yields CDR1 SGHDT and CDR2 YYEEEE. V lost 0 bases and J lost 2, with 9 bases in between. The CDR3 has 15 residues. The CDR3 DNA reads TGTGCCAGCAGCTTGGGCGGTTTTGGCAATCAGCCCCAGCATTTT. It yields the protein CASSLGGFGNQPQHF.

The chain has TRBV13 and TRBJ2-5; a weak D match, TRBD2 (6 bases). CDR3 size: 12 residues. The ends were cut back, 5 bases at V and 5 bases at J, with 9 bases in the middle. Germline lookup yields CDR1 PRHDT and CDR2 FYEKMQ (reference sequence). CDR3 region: CASSRGLETQYF. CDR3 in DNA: TGTGCCAGCAGCCGGGGGTTGGAGACCCAGTACTTC.

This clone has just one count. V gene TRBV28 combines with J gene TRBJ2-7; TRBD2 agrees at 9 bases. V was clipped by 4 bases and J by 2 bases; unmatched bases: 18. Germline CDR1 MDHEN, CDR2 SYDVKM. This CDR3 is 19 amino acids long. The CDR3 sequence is CASSSPGGSGGPNPYEQYF. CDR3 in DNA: TGTGCCAGCAGTTCCCCAGGGGGTAGCGGGGGCCCTAATCCCTACGAGCAGTACTTC.

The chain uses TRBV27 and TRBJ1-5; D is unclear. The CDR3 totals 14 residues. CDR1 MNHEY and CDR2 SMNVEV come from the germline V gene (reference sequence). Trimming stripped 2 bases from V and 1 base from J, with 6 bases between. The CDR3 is CASSLSFSNQPQHF. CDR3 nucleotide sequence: TGTGCCAGCAGTTTAAGCTTCAGCAATCAGCCCCAGCATTTT.

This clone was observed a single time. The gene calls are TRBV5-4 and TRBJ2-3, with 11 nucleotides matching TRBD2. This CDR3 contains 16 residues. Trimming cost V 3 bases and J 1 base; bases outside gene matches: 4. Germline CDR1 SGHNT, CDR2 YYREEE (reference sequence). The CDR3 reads CASSSTSGGRTDTQYF. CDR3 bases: TGTGCCAGCAGCTCTACTAGCGGGGGCCGCACAGATACGCAGTATTTT.

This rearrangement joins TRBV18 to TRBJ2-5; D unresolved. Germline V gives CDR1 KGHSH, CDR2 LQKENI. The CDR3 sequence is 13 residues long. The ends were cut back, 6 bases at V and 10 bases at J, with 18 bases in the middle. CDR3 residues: CASSPASISGQYF. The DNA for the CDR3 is TGTGCCAGCTCGCCCGCCTCTATATCGGGCCAGTACTTC.

CDR3 DNA sequence: TGTGCCAGCAGTGAAGCGCCAGGGGTTCAGCCCCAGCATTTT. Translation gives CASSEAPGVQPQHF. The chain couples TRBV6-1 to TRBJ1-5; D is possibly TRBD1 (6 bases). The length of the CDR3 is 14 residues. V was trimmed by 0 bases and J by 6 bases, leaving 9 bases between them. Germline V gene sequence: CDR1 MNHNS, CDR2 SASEGT.

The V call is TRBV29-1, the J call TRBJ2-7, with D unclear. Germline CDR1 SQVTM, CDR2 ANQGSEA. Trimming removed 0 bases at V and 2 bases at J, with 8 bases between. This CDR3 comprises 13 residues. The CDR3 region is CSVEDGGAYEQYF. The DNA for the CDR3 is TGCAGCGTTGAAGACGGCGGAGCCTACGAGCAGTACTTC.

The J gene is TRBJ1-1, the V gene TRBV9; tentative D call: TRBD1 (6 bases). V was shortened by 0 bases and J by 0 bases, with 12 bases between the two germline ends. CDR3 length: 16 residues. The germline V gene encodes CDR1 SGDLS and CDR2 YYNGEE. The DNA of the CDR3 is TGTGCCAGCAGCGTAGGAACAGGGCCAGTGAACACTGAAGCTTTCTTT. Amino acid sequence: CASSVGTGPVNTEAFF.

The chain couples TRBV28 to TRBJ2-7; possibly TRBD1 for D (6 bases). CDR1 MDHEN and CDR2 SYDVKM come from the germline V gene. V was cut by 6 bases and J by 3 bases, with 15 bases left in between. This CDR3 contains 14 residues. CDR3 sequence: CASREQGFLYEQYF. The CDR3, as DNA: TGTGCCAGCAGGGAACAGGGATTCCTCTACGAGCAGTACTTC. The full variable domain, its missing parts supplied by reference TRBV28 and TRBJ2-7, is DVKVTQSSRYLVKRTGEKVFLECVQDMDHENMFWYRQDPGLGLRLIYFSYDVKMKEKGDIPEGYSVSREKKERFSLILESASTNQTSMYLCASREQGFLYEQYFGPGTRLTVT.

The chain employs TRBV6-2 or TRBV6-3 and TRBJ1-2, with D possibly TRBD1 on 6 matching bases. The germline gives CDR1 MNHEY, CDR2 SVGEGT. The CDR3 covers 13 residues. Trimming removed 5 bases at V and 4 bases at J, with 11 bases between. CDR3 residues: CASSPGALYGYTF. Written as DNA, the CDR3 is TGTGCCAGCAGTCCAGGGGCCCTCTATGGCTACACCTTC.

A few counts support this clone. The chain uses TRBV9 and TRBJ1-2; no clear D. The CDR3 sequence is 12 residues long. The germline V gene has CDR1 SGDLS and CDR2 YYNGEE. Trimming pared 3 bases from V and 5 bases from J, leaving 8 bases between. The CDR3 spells CASSGQKYGYTF. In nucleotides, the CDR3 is TGTGCCAGCAGCGGACAAAAATATGGCTACACCTTC.

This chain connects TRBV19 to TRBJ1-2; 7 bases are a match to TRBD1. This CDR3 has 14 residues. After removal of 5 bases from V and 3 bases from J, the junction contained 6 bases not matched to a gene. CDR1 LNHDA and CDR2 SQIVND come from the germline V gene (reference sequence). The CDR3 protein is CASSLTGADYGYTF. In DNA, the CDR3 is TGTGCCAGTAGTTTAACAGGGGCGGACTATGGCTACACCTTC.

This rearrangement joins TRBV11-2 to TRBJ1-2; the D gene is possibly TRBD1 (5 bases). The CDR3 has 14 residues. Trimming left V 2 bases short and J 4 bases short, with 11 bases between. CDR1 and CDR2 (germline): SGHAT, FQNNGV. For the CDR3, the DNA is TGTGCCAGCAGCTTAATGCAGGGAGGCTATGGCTACACCTTC. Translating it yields CASSLMQGGYGYTF.

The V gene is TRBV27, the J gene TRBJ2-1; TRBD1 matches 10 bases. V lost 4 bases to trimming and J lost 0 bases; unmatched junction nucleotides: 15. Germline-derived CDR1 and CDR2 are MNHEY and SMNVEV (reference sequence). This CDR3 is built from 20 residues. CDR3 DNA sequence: TGTGCCAGCAGTTCCAGACAGGGGGCAAGTTGGGACAACTCCTACAATGAGCAGTTCTTC. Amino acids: CASSSRQGASWDNSYNEQFF.

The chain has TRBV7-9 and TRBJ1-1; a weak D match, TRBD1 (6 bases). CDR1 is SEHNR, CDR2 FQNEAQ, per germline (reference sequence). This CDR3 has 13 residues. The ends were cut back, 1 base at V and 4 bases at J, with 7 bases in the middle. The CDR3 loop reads CASSLEGGTEAFF. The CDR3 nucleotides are TGTGCCAGCAGCTTAGAAGGGGGCACTGAAGCTTTCTTT.

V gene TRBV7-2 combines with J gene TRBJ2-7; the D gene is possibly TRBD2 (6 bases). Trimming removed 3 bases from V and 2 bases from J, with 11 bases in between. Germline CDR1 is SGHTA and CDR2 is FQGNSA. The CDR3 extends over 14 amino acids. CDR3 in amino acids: CASSFSGGTYEQYF. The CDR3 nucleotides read TGTGCCAGCAGCTTTTCCGGGGGTACCTACGAGCAGTACTTC. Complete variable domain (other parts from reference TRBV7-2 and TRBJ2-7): GAGVSQSPSNKVTEKGKDVELRCDPISGHTALYWYRQSLGQGLEFLIYFQGNSAPDKSGLPSDRFSAERTGGSVSTLTIQRTQQEDSAVYLCASSFSGGTYEQYFGPGTRLTVT.

CDR3: CATSDSQGLSTEAFF. The CDR3 nucleotides are TGTGCCACCAGTGATTCTCAGGGTTTGAGCACTGAAGCTTTCTTT. This chain links TRBV24-1 with TRBJ1-1; tentatively, D is TRBD1 (5 bases). The CDR3 is made up of 15 amino acids. In germline, CDR1 is KGHDR, CDR2 SFDVKD. The V gene lost 2 bases and the J gene lost 4 bases, with 13 bases spanning the gap.